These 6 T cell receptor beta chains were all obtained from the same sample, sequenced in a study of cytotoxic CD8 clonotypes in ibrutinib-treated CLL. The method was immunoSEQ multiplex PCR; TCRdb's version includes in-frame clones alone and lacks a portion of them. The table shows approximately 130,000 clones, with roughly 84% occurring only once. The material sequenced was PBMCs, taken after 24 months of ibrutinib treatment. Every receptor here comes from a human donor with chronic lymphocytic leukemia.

DNA for the CDR3: TGTGCCAGCAGTCAGGGAGGGAGCGGGGCCGTAGGGGAGACCCAGTACTTC. It yields the protein CASSQGGSGAVGETQYF. The gene calls are TRBV7-6 and TRBJ2-5, with 7 bases matching TRBD2. CDR3 length: 17 amino acids. Germline V gene sequence: CDR1 SGHVS, CDR2 FNYEAQ. Trimming took 6 bases from V and 5 from J; bases not matched to a gene: 18.

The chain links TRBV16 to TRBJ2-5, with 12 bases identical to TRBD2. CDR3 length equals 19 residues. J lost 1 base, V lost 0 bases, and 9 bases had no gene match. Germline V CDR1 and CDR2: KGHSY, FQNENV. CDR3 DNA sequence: TGTGCCAGCAGCCAATCCCGTGCCCGGACTAGCGGGATCCAAGAGACCCAGTACTTC. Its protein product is CASSQSRARTSGIQETQYF.

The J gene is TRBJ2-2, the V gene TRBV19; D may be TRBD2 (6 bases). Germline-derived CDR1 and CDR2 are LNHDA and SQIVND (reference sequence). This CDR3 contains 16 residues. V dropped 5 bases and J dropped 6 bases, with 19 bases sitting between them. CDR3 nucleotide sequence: TGTGCCAGTAGTGAACCGCTAGCGCCATTCCCCGGGGAGCTGTTTTTT. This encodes CASSEPLAPFPGELFF.

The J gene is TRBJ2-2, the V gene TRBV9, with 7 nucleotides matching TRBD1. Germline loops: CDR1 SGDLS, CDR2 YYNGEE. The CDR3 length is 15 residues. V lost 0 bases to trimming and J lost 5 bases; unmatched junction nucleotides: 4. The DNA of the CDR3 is TGTGCCAGCAGCGTAGAGGGGGCTTGGACCGGGGAGCTGTTTTTT. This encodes CASSVEGAWTGELFF.

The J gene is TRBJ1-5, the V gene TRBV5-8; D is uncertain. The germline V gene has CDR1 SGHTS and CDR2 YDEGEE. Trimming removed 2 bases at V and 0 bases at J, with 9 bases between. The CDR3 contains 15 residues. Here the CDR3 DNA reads TGTGCCAGCAGCTTTCGGCGTTATAGCAATCAGCCCCAGCATTTT. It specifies CASSFRRYSNQPQHF. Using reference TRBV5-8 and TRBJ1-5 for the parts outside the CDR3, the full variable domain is EAGVTQSPTHLIKTRGQQATLRCSPISGHTSVYWYQQALGLGLQFLLWYDEGEERNRGNFPPRFSGRQFPNYSSELNVNALELEDSALYLCASSFRRYSNQPQHFGDGTRLSIL.

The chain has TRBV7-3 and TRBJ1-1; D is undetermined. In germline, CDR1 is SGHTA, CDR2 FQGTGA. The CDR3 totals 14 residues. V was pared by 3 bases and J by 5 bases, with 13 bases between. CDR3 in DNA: TGTGCCAGCAGCTTCGCGGGCCCCGGGACTGAAGCTTTCTTT. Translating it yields CASSFAGPGTEAFF. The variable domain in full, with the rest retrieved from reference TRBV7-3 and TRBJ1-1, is GAGVSQTPSNKVTEKGKYVELRCDPISGHTALYWYRQSLGQGPEFLIYFQGTGAADDSGLPNDRFFAVRPEGSVSTLKIQRTERGDSAVYLCASSFAGPGTEAFFGQGTRLTVV.